This T cell receptor (beta chain) was captured in a study of blood T cell repertoires in COVID-19. Germline V gene lookup returns CDR1 SNHLY and CDR2 FYNNEI. The CDR3 has 14 amino acids. After removal of 6 bases from V and 9 bases from J, the junction contained 11 bases not matched to a gene. TCRdb's table, derived via immunoSEQ multiplex PCR, lists solely in-frame clones and lacks some. Among 150,000 or so clones, about four fifths were seen once, and the ten largest hold 4%. This clonotype was sampled from a woman aged 55-69 years with acute or convalescent COVID-19. Material: peripheral blood. This chain joins TRBV2 and TRBJ2-1, with 7 bases matching TRBD1. CDR3 DNA sequence: TGTGCCAGCAGGCTACAGGGCACAGGGGTTGAGCAGTTCTTC. Protein: CASRLQGTGVEQFF.